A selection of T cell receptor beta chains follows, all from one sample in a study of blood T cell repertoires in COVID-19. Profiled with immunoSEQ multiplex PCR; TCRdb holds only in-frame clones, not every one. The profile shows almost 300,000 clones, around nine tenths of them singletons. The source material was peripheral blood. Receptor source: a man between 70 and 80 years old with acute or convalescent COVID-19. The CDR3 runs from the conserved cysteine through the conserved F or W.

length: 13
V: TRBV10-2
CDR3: CASSTGGPDTQYF

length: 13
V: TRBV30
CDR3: CAWSAGQSYGYTF

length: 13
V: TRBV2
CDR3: CASSLQGNQPQHF

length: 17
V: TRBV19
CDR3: CASSMPPGLAGPETQYF

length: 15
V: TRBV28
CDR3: CASSSRDRGTDTQYF

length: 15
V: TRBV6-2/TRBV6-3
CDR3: CASSYGPTSPYGYTF

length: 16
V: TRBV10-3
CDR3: CAISDASGNSYNEQFF

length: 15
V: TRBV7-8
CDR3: CASSLVGGADQPQHF

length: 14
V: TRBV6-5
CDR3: CASRNPRANYGYTF

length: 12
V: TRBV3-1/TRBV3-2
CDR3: CASSQVAETQYF

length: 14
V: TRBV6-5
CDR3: CASSLAGGRDEQFF

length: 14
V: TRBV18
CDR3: CASSPATGYQPQHF

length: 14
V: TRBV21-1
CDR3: CASRAGTGSYEQYF

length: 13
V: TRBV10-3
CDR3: CASQRGINEKLFF

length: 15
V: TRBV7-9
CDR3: CASSADRGQDYGYTF

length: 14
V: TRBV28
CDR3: CASRPGGLMEKLFF

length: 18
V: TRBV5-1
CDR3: CASSQGFRARGMNTEAFF

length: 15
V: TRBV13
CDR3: CASSQTSGRAGEQYF

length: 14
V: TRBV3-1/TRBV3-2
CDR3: CASSRGTGENEQYF

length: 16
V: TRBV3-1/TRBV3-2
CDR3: CASSPFSSGGRNEQFF

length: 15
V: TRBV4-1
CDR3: CASSQEGQGGQPQHF

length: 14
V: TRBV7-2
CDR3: CASSPGGASDGYTF

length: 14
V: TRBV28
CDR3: CASSLGGMNTEAFF

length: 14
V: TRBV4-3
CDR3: CASSPRQGAYGYTF

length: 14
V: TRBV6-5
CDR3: CASSDGQNNQPQHF

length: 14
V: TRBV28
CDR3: CASREGQGQAEQYF

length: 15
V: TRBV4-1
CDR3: CASSQDGTANQPQHF

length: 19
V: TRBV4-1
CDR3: CASSQVPWDIPRLNTEAFF

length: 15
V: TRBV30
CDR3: CAWNIGLGRGNEQFF

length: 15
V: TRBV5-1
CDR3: CASSTENSGANVLTF

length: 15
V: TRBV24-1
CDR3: CATSVLAGGIREQFF

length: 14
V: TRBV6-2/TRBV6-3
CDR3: CASSLRYSNQPQHF

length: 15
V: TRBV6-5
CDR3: CASSYSIGGNSPLHF

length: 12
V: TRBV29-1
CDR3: CSVIDFTDTQYF

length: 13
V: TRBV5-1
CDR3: CASSLVQDYGYTF

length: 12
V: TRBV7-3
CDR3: CASSSSGDTQYF

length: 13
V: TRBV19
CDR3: CASSIGSTDTQYF

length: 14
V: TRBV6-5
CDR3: CASREGLGGSPLHF

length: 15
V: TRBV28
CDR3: CASSSASGSAHEQYF

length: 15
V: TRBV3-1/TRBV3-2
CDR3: CASSPSRTGGTEAFF

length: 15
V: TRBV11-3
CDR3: CASSLDPGLNTEAFF

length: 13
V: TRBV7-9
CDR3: CASSSGFTDTQYF

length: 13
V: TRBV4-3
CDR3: CASSRIRGTEAFF

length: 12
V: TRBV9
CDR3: CASSKRGDTQYF

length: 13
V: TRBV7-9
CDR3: CASSATGNTEAFF

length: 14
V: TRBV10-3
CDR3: CAISTGNSDYGYTF

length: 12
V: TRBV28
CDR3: CATSGGLLEQYF

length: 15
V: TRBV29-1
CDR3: CSVGYTSGGQETQYF

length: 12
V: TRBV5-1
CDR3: CASSFDSLGYTF

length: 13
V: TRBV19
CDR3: CASSIDGEAGQFF

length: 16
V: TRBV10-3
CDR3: CAISDFRLRDTGELFF

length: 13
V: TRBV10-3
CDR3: CAIRRDITDTQYF

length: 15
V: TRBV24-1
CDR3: CATSVGWEGLNEQFF